This T cell receptor (beta chain) is from a study of blood T cell repertoires in COVID-19. The germline V gene encodes CDR1 SQVTM and CDR2 ANQGSEA. This CDR3 spans 13 amino acids. Losses at the gene ends were 7 bases for V and 1 base for J; bases not matched to a gene: 2. Some clones are missing from TCRdb's copy, which holds only in-frame ones; the method was immunoSEQ multiplex PCR. The sample yields 150,000 to 200,000 clones, under 85% seen once. The sequenced material came from PBMCs or T cells enriched from blood (not recorded which). The receptor was derived from a man aged 45 to 65 who had recovered from COVID-19. This sequence joins TRBV29-1 and TRBJ2-2; 8 bases align to TRBD1. The CDR3 nucleotides read TGCAGCGCCGGGACAGGGAACACCGGGGAGCTGTTTTTT. Amino acid sequence: CSAGTGNTGELFF.